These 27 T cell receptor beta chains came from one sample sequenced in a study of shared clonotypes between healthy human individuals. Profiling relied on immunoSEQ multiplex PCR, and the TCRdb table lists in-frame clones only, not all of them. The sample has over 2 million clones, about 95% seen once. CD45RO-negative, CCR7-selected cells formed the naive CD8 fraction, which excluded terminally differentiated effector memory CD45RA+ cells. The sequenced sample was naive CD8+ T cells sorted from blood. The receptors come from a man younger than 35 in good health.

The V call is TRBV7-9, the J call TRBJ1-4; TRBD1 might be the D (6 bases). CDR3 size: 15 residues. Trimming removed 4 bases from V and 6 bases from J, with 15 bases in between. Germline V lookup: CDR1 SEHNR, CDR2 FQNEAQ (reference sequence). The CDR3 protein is CASSSPTGMYEKLFF. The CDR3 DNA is TGTGCCAGCAGCTCGCCAACAGGGATGTATGAAAAACTGTTTTTT.

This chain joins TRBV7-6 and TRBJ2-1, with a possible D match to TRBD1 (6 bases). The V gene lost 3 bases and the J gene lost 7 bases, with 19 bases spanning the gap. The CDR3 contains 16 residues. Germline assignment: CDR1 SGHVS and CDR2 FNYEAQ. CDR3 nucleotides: TGTGCCAGCAGCTTTGACCGGGACACCGGTTGGAATGAGCAGTTCTTC. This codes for CASSFDRDTGWNEQFF. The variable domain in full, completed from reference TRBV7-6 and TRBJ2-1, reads GAGVSQSPRYKVTKRGQDVALRCDPISGHVSLYWYRQALGQGPEFLTYFNYEAQQDKSGLPNDRFSAERPEGSISTLTIQRTEQRDSAMYRCASSFDRDTGWNEQFFGPGTRLTVL.

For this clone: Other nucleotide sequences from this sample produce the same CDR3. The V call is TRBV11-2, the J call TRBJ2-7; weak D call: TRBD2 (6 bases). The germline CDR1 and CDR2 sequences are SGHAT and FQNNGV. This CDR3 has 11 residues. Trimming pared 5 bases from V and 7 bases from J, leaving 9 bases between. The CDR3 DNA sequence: TGTGCCAGCAGCCCCGGGGGTGAGCAGTACTTC. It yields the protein CASSPGGEQYF. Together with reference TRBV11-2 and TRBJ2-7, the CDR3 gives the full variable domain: EAGVAQSPRYKIIEKRQSVAFWCNPISGHATLYWYQQILGQGPKLLIQFQNNGVVDDSQLPKDRFSAERLKGVDSTLKIQPAKLEDSAVYLCASSPGGEQYFGPGTRLTVT.

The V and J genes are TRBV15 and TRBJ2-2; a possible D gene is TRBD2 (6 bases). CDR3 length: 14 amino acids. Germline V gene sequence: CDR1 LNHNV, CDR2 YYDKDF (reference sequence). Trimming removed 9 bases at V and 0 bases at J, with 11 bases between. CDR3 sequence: CATEPSANTGELFF. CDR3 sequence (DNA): TGTGCCACGGAACCTAGCGCGAACACCGGGGAGCTGTTTTTT.

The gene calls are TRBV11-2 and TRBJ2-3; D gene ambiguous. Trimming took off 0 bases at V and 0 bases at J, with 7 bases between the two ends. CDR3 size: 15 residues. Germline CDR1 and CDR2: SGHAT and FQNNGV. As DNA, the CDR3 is TGTGCCAGCAGCTTAGATCTGGTTAGCACAGATACGCAGTATTTT. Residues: CASSLDLVSTDTQYF.

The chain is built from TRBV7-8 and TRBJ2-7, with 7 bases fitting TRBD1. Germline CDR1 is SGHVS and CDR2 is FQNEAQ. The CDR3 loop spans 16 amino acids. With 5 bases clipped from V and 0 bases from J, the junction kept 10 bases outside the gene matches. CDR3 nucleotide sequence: TGTGCCAGCAGCACCCGACAGGGTCCTGACTCCTACGAGCAGTACTTC. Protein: CASSTRQGPDSYEQYF.

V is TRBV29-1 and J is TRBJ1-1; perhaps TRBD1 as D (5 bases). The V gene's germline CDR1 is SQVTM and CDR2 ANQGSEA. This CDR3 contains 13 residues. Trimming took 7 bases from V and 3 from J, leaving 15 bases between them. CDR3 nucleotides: TGCAGCGCCGTGGGGGGGTTGGACACTGAAGCTTTCTTT. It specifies CSAVGGLDTEAFF.

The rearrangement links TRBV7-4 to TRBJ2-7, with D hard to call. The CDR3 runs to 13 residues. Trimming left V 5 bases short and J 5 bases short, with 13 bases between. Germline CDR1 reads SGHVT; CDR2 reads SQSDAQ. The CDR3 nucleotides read TGTGCCAGCAGCCCTTGTGATGAGGACGAGCAGTACTTC. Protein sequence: CASSPCDEDEQYF.

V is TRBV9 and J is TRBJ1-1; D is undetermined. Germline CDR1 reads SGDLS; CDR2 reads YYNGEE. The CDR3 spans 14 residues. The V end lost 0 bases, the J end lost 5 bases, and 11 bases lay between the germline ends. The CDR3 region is CASSVDGEWTEAFF. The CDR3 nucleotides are TGTGCCAGCAGCGTAGATGGGGAGTGGACTGAAGCTTTCTTT. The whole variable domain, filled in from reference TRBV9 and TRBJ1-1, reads DSGVTQTPKHLITATGQRVTLRCSPRSGDLSVYWYQQSLDQGLQFLIQYYNGEERAKGNILERFSAQQFPDLHSELNLSSLELGDSALYFCASSVDGEWTEAFFGQGTRLTVV.

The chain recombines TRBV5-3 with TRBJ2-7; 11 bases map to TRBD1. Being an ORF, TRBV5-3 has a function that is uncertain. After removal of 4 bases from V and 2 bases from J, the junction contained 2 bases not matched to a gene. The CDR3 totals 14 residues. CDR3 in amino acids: CARSGTGGAYEQYF. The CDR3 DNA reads TGTGCCAGAAGCGGGACAGGGGGGGCCTACGAGCAGTACTTC.

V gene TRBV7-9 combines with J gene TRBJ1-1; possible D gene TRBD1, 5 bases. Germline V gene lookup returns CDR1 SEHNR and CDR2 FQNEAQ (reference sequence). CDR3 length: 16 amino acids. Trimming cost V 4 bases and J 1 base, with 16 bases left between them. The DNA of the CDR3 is TGTGCCAGCAGCTCGCAGGGTACGGGGGAGAACACTGAAGCTTTCTTT. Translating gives CASSSQGTGENTEAFF.

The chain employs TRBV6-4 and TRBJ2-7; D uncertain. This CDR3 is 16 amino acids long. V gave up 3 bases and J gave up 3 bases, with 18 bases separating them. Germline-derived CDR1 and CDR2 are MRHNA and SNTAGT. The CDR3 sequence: CASSEFSGMRIYEQYF. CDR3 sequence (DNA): TGTGCCAGCAGTGAGTTTAGTGGGATGCGGATCTACGAGCAGTACTTC.

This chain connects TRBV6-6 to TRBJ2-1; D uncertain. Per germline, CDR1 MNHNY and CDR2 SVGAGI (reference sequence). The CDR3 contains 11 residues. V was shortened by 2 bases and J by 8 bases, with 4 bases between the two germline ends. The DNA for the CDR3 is TGTGCCAGCAGTTACGTCTATGAGCAGTTCTTC. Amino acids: CASSYVYEQFF.

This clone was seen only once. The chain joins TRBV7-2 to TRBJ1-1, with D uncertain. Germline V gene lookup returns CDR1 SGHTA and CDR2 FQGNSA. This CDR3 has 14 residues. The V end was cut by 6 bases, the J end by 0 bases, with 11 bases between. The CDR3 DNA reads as TGTGCCAGCAGGCGCCAGGAACTGAACACTGAAGCTTTCTTT. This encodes CASRRQELNTEAFF.

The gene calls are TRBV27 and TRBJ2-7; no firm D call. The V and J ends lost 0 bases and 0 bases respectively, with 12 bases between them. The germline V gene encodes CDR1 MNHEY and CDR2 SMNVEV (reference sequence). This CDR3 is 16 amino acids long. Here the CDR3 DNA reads TGTGCCAGCAGTTTATCGGGAACACGAAGCTCCTACGAGCAGTACTTC. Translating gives CASSLSGTRSSYEQYF.

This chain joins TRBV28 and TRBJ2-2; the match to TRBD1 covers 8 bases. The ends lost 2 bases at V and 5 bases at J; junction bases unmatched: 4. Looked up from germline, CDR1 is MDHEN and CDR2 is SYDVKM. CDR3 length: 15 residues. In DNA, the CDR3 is TGTGCCAGCAGTTTAAATACAGGGGGGACCGGGGAGCTGTTTTTT. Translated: CASSLNTGGTGELFF.

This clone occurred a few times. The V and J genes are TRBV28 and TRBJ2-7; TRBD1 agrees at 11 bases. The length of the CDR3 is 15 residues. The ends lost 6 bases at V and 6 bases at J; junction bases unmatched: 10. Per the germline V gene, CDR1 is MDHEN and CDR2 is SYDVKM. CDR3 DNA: TGTGCCAGCAGCTCCGGGACAGGGGGTCCCTCCGAGCAGTACTTC. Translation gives CASSSGTGGPSEQYF.

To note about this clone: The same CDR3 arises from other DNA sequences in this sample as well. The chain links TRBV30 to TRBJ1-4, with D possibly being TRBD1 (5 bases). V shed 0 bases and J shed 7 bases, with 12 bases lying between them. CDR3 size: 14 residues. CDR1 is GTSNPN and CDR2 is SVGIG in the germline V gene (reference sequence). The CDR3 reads CAWSVAGGGEKLFF. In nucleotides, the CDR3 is TGTGCCTGGAGTGTGGCCGGGGGGGGTGAAAAACTGTTTTTT.

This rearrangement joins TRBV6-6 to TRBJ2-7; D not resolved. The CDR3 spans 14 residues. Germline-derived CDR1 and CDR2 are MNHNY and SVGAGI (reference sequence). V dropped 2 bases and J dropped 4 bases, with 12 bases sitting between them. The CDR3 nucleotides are TGTGCCAGCAGTTACGGTATAAGGGCGTACGAGCAGTACTTC. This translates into CASSYGIRAYEQYF.

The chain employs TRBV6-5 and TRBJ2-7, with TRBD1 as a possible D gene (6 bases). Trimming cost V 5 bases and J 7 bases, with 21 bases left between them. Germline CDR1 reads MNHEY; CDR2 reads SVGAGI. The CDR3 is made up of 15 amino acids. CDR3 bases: TGTGCCAGCAGTGCGGACAGCCCATCTTGGGGTGAGCAGTACTTC. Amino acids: CASSADSPSWGEQYF.

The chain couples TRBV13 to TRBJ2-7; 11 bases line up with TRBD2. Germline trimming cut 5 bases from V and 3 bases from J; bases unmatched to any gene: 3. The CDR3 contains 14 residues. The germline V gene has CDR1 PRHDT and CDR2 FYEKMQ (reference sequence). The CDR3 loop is CASSPGLAGYEQYF. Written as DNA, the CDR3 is TGTGCCAGCAGCCCCGGACTAGCGGGCTACGAGCAGTACTTC.

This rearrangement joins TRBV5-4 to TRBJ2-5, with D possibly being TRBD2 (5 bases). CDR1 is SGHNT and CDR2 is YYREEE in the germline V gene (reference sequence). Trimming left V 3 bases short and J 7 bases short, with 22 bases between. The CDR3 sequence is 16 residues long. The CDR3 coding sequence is TGTGCCAGCAGCTCGGGGATTGGAGGAGACGTTGCGACCCAGTACTTC. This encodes CASSSGIGGDVATQYF.

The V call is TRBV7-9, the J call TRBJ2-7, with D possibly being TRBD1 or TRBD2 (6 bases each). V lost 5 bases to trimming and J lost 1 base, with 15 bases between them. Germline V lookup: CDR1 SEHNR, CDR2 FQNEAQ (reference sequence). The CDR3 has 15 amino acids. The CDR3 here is CASSPSGGRSYEQYF. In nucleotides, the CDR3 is TGTGCCAGCAGCCCGTCCGGGGGCAGATCCTACGAGCAGTACTTC.

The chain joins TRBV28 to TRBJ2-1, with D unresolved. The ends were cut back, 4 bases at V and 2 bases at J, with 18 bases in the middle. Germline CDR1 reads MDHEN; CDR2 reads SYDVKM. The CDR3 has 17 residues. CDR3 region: CASSYDWAPNPYNEQFF. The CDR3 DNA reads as TGTGCCAGCAGTTACGACTGGGCCCCGAACCCCTACAATGAGCAGTTCTTC.

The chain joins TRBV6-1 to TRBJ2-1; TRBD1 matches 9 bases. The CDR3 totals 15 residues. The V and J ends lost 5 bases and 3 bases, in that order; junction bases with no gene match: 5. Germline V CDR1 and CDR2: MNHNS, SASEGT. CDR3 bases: TGTGCCAGCAGTCCTAACAGGGGGCTCTACAATGAGCAGTTCTTC. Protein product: CASSPNRGLYNEQFF.

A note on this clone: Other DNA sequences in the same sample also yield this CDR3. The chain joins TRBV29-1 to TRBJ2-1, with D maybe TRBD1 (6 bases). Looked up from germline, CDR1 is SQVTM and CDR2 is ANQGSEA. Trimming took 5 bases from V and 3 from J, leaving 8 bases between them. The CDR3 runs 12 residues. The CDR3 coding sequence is TGCAGCGTTCCGGACAGCTACAATGAGCAGTTCTTC. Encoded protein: CSVPDSYNEQFF.

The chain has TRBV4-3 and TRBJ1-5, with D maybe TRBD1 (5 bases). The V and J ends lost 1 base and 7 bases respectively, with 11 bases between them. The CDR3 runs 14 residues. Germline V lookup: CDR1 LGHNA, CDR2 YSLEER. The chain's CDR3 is CASSQVQGRQPQHF. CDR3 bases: TGCGCCAGCAGCCAAGTGCAGGGTAGGCAGCCCCAGCATTTT.